Below, 30 T cell receptor beta chains from the same sample are listed, as sequenced in a study of control samples from healthy donors and cancer patients. Produced via immunoSEQ multiplex PCR; TCRdb's table is partial and in-frame only. The sample has about 140,000 clones, just over 85% seen once. The sample consisted of blood. The source of these receptors is a man aged 18 to 30 in good health.

Remarks on this clone: In the same sample, other DNA sequences code for this CDR3. The V gene is TRBV6-2 or TRBV6-3, the J gene TRBJ2-7, with D unresolved. Trimming removed 1 base from V and 3 bases from J, with 1 base in between. This CDR3 region has 11 residues. CDR1 and CDR2 (germline): MNHEY, SVGEGT. This CDR3 is CASSYYYEQYF. CDR3 nucleotide sequence: TGTGCCAGCAGTTACTACTACGAGCAGTACTTC.

The V and J genes are TRBV5-1 and TRBJ1-4; D uncertain. Trimming took 0 bases from V and 6 from J, leaving 12 bases between them. CDR3 length: 15 residues. Germline CDR1 SGHRS, CDR2 YFSETQ. CDR3 loop: CASSLGRTLDEKLFF. In nucleotides, the CDR3 is TGCGCCAGCAGCTTGGGGAGGACCCTTGATGAAAAACTGTTTTTT.

CDR3 region: CASSKVGEGGGSYEQYF. The DNA of the CDR3 is TGTGCCAGCAGCAAAGTAGGGGAGGGAGGGGGCTCCTACGAGCAGTACTTC. The V and J genes are TRBV21-1 and TRBJ2-7; TRBD2, the D gene given by the table, was not confirmed from the DNA. TRBV21-1 counts as a pseudogene. This CDR3 has 17 amino acids.

V and J are TRBV3-1 (or the pseudogene TRBV3-2) and TRBJ1-1; D is unclear. CDR3 length: 17 residues. With 0 bases removed from V and 3 bases from J, the gap between germline ends came to 17 bases. Germline-derived CDR1 and CDR2 are LGHDT and YNNKEL (reference sequence). The CDR3, as DNA: TGTGCCAGCAGCCAAGAGGAATGGGGAGATGAAGACACTGAAGCTTTCTTT. It is translated as CASSQEEWGDEDTEAFF.

The V and J genes are TRBV7-9 and TRBJ2-7, with 9 bases fitting TRBD1. CDR1 is SEHNR and CDR2 is FQNEAQ in the germline V gene (reference sequence). CDR3 size: 12 residues. With 8 bases clipped from V and 7 bases from J, the junction kept 6 bases outside the gene matches. CDR3 in DNA: TGTGCCAGCTCTTGGACAGGGGCAGAGCAGTACTTC. Translating it yields CASSWTGAEQYF.

The rearrangement joins TRBV28 to TRBJ1-1, with D unclear. The length of the CDR3 is 13 residues. Trimming cost V 1 base and J 7 bases, with 10 bases left between them. Per germline, CDR1 MDHEN and CDR2 SYDVKM. CDR3 sequence (DNA): TGTGCCAGCAGTTTATATAACCAGTTTGAAGCTTTCTTT. Protein: CASSLYNQFEAFF.

The chain carries TRBV6-6 and TRBJ2-5; D might be TRBD1 (6 bases). The germline V gene has CDR1 MNHNY and CDR2 SVGAGI (reference sequence). CDR3 size: 13 residues. The V and J ends lost 8 bases and 1 base respectively, with 11 bases between them. As DNA, the CDR3 is TGTGCCAGCGGGCAGGGGAGCCAAGAGACCCAGTACTTC. Its protein is CASGQGSQETQYF.

This sequence joins TRBV20-1 and TRBJ1-2; D is ambiguous. Trimming pared 5 bases from V and 6 bases from J, leaving 10 bases between. The CDR3 is 11 residues long. The germline CDR1 and CDR2 sequences are DFQATT and SNEGSKA (reference sequence). The CDR3 spells CSALGDHGYTF. CDR3 bases: TGCAGTGCTCTCGGGGATCATGGCTACACCTTC.

The CDR3: CASSLGLYEQYF. In DNA, the CDR3 is TGTGCCAGCAGTTTAGGCCTCTACGAGCAGTACTTC. This rearrangement joins TRBV12-3 or TRBV12-4 to TRBJ2-7, with D hard to call. The germline V and J ends were trimmed by 1 base and 3 bases, with 4 bases remaining between them. The CDR3 spans 12 residues.

The chain uses TRBV28 and TRBJ1-4, with D uncertain. The germline V gene has CDR1 MDHEN and CDR2 SYDVKM. The V end lost 2 bases, the J end lost 0 bases, and 10 bases lay between the germline ends. The CDR3 is 16 residues long. In DNA form, the CDR3 reads TGTGCCAGCAGTTTAAGGCAGGAGGCAACTAATGAAAAACTGTTTTTT. This gives the protein CASSLRQEATNEKLFF.

J is TRBJ2-5 and V is TRBV11-2; D is unclear. CDR1 is SGHAT and CDR2 is FQNNGV in the germline V gene. V lost 5 bases to trimming and J lost 6 bases, with 16 bases between them. This CDR3 comprises 14 residues. As DNA, the CDR3 is TGTGCCAGCAGCCTCGCTTATGGTCTCCAGACCCAGTACTTC. Translation gives CASSLAYGLQTQYF.

V usage is TRBV3-1 (or the pseudogene TRBV3-2) and J usage is TRBJ2-1, with TRBD2 identical over 8 bases. CDR3 length: 18 residues. V lost 2 bases to trimming and J lost 0 bases; unmatched junction nucleotides: 9. CDR1 and CDR2 (germline): LGHDT, YNNKEL (reference sequence). CDR3 DNA: TGTGCCAGCAGCCAACCGAGGAGCGGGGGAAGCTCCTACAATGAGCAGTTCTTC. Protein: CASSQPRSGGSSYNEQFF.

A remark on this clone: One end of the junction fails to match germline, which may point to a read error. The rearrangement joins TRBV19 to TRBJ1-3; unclear D gene. Looked up from germline, CDR1 is LNHDA and CDR2 is SQIVND (reference sequence). This CDR3 has 11 residues. The CDR3 coding sequence is TGTGCCAGTAGTATAATTCAGTACCCTGTTTTC. The encoded protein is CASSIIQYPVF.

Details on this clone: The sample contains more than one DNA sequence encoding this CDR3. V usage is TRBV5-5 and J usage is TRBJ2-7; D ambiguous. Deletions cut 3 bases from V and 1 base from J, with 2 bases between. Germline CDR1 and CDR2: SGHKS and YYEKEE (reference sequence). The CDR3 sequence is 11 residues long. CDR3 in amino acids: CASSSSYEQYF. The CDR3 coding sequence is TGTGCCAGCAGCTCATCCTACGAGCAGTACTTC.

This chain links TRBV28 with TRBJ2-7; D possibly matches TRBD1 or TRBD2 (7 bases each). V was trimmed by 6 bases and J by 3 bases, leaving 15 bases between them. This CDR3 has 14 amino acids. Germline V CDR1 and CDR2: MDHEN, SYDVKM. CDR3 nucleotides: TGTGCCAGCAGCCCGGGACAGCGGGGCTACGAGCAGTACTTC. Translated: CASSPGQRGYEQYF.

The CDR3 is CASKKSVSPYEQYF. Here the CDR3 DNA reads TGTGCCAGCAAGAAGTCTGTGAGCCCCTACGAGCAGTACTTC. The chain combines TRBV28 with TRBJ2-7; D is unresolved. The CDR3 loop spans 14 amino acids. Trimming left V 7 bases short and J 2 bases short, with 15 bases between. Germline assignment: CDR1 MDHEN and CDR2 SYDVKM.

In this sample, this clone turned up once. This sequence joins TRBV7-2 and TRBJ1-4; D gene unclear. The CDR3 has 14 residues. Germline V gives CDR1 SGHTA, CDR2 FQGNSA. The V and J ends lost 0 bases and 6 bases respectively, with 8 bases between them. The CDR3 DNA reads as TGTGCCAGCAGCTTAGCGCGGGGTTATGAAAAACTGTTTTTT. Residues: CASSLARGYEKLFF. The whole variable domain, filled in from reference TRBV7-2 and TRBJ1-4, reads GAGVSQSPSNKVTEKGKDVELRCDPISGHTALYWYRQSLGQGLEFLIYFQGNSAPDKSGLPSDRFSAERTGGSVSTLTIQRTQQEDSAVYLCASSLARGYEKLFFGSGTQLSVL.

This chain uses TRBV27 with TRBJ2-2; D unclear. The CDR3 is 13 residues long. Deletions cut 1 base from V and 1 base from J, with 1 base between. The V gene's germline CDR1 is MNHEY and CDR2 SMNVEV (reference sequence). CDR3 sequence: CASSLLNTGELFF. CDR3 DNA sequence: TGTGCCAGCAGTTTATTGAACACCGGGGAGCTGTTTTTT.

Turning to this clone: One end of the junction does not line up with germline, which may come from a read error. The V and J genes are TRBV19 and TRBJ2-1; TRBD1 aligns across 7 bases. This CDR3 has 15 amino acids. In germline, CDR1 is LNHDA, CDR2 SQIVND (reference sequence). This chain's CDR3 is CASSTAGGTYNKQFF. The DNA for the CDR3 is TGTGCCAGTAGTACCGCAGGGGGTACCTACAATAAGCAGTTCTTC.

This clone was seen a single time. The chain recombines TRBV27 with TRBJ1-1; 10 bases align to TRBD1. The CDR3 has 14 amino acids. J gave up 4 bases and V 5 bases, and 4 bases lay outside the gene matches. From germline, CDR1 is MNHEY and CDR2 SMNVEV (reference sequence). This CDR3 reads CASSPGTGATEAFF. The CDR3 DNA sequence: TGTGCCAGCAGTCCTGGGACAGGGGCCACTGAAGCTTTCTTT.

V gene TRBV3-1 (or the pseudogene TRBV3-2) combines with J gene TRBJ1-2; the match to TRBD1 covers 8 bases. This CDR3 is built from 18 residues. With 5 bases clipped from V and 0 bases from J, the junction kept 14 bases outside the gene matches. The V gene's germline CDR1 is LGHDT and CDR2 YNNKEL (reference sequence). CDR3 sequence reads: CASSYSSGTGRPNYGYTF. The CDR3 region has the DNA TGTGCCAGCAGCTATTCATCCGGGACAGGCCGACCTAACTATGGCTACACCTTC.

The chain joins TRBV3-1 (or the pseudogene TRBV3-2) to TRBJ2-1, with TRBD1 identical over 7 bases. The CDR3 loop spans 13 amino acids. V lost 4 bases to trimming and J lost 8 bases; unmatched junction nucleotides: 5. In germline, CDR1 is LGHDT, CDR2 YNNKEL (reference sequence). In nucleotides, the CDR3 is TGTGCCAGCAGCCGAGACAGGGCTGATGAGCAGTTCTTC. Protein product: CASSRDRADEQFF.

The J gene is TRBJ2-1, the V gene TRBV5-1; D is unclear. Germline assignment: CDR1 SGHRS and CDR2 YFSETQ. V was pared by 3 bases and J by 3 bases, with 7 bases between. CDR3 length: 13 amino acids. The CDR3 reads CASSSDGYNEQFF. The CDR3 DNA follows: TGCGCCAGCAGCTCGGACGGCTACAATGAGCAGTTCTTC.

This chain joins TRBV3-1 (or the pseudogene TRBV3-2) and TRBJ2-1, with 8 bases identical to TRBD1. The ends lost 0 bases at V and 9 bases at J; junction bases unmatched: 7. This CDR3 contains 15 residues. In germline, CDR1 is LGHDT, CDR2 YNNKEL (reference sequence). DNA of the CDR3: TGTGCCAGCAGCCAAGACAGGGGGCGGCTAACTGAGCAGTTCTTC. This sequence encodes CASSQDRGRLTEQFF.

This clone has just one count. The J gene is TRBJ2-5, the V gene TRBV6-4, with D possibly called TRBD1 or TRBD2 (5 bases each). This CDR3 spans 18 amino acids. V was trimmed by 6 bases and J by 2 bases, leaving 25 bases between them. Germline V gives CDR1 MRHNA, CDR2 SNTAGT. This CDR3 reads CASRKLRDRIIPQETQYF. In nucleotides, the CDR3 is TGTGCCAGCAGGAAACTCCGGGACCGAATTATCCCTCAAGAGACCCAGTACTTC.

The chain joins TRBV5-1 to TRBJ1-1, with 11 bases lining up with TRBD1. The germline V gene encodes CDR1 SGHRS and CDR2 YFSETQ. Unmatched junction bases numbered 8, after V lost 0 bases and J lost 4 bases. The CDR3 extends over 17 amino acids. The CDR3 is CASSLEGQGGEGTEAFF. In DNA, the CDR3 is TGCGCCAGCAGCTTGGAGGGACAGGGGGGGGAGGGCACTGAAGCTTTCTTT.

This clone was detected once. The V and J genes are TRBV7-8 and TRBJ2-2; 14 bases match TRBD2. The CDR3 totals 16 residues. Per germline, CDR1 SGHVS and CDR2 FQNEAQ. Trimming at V came to 5 bases and at J to 6 bases, leaving 5 bases not matched to a gene. The CDR3 is CASSRLAGGPAGELFF. The CDR3 coding sequence is TGTGCCAGCAGCCGACTAGCGGGGGGGCCCGCCGGGGAGCTGTTTTTT.

The gene calls are TRBV28 and TRBJ2-3; TRBD2 matches at 8 bases. The germline V gene has CDR1 MDHEN and CDR2 SYDVKM. The CDR3 is made up of 14 amino acids. J was trimmed by 5 bases and V by 2 bases; bases with no gene match: 3. CDR3 region: CASSLRGGRDTQYF. The CDR3 DNA is TGTGCCAGCAGTTTACGGGGGGGGAGAGATACGCAGTATTTT. The full variable domain, with the rest looked up from reference TRBV28 and TRBJ2-3, is DVKVTQSSRYLVKRTGEKVFLECVQDMDHENMFWYRQDPGLGLRLIYFSYDVKMKEKGDIPEGYSVSREKKERFSLILESASTNQTSMYLCASSLRGGRDTQYFGPGTRLTVL.

The chain couples TRBV4-1 to TRBJ2-3; D could derive from TRBD1 or TRBD2 (6 bases each). Germline CDR1 and CDR2: MGHRA and YSYEKL. CDR3 length: 16 residues. The V gene lost 0 bases and the J gene lost 6 bases, with 16 bases spanning the gap. The CDR3 here is CASSQDRGQGRDTQYF. The DNA for the CDR3 is TGCGCCAGCAGCCAAGATCGTGGGCAGGGGAGGGATACGCAGTATTTT.

The chain links TRBV7-9 to TRBJ1-6, with 8 bases lining up with TRBD1. The CDR3 has 15 amino acids. Trimming cost V 1 base and J 6 bases; bases outside gene matches: 2. CDR1 and CDR2 (germline): SEHNR, FQNEAQ (reference sequence). The CDR3 sequence is CASSLDDRGNSPLHF. As DNA, the CDR3 is TGTGCCAGCAGCTTAGATGACAGGGGTAATTCACCCCTCCACTTT.